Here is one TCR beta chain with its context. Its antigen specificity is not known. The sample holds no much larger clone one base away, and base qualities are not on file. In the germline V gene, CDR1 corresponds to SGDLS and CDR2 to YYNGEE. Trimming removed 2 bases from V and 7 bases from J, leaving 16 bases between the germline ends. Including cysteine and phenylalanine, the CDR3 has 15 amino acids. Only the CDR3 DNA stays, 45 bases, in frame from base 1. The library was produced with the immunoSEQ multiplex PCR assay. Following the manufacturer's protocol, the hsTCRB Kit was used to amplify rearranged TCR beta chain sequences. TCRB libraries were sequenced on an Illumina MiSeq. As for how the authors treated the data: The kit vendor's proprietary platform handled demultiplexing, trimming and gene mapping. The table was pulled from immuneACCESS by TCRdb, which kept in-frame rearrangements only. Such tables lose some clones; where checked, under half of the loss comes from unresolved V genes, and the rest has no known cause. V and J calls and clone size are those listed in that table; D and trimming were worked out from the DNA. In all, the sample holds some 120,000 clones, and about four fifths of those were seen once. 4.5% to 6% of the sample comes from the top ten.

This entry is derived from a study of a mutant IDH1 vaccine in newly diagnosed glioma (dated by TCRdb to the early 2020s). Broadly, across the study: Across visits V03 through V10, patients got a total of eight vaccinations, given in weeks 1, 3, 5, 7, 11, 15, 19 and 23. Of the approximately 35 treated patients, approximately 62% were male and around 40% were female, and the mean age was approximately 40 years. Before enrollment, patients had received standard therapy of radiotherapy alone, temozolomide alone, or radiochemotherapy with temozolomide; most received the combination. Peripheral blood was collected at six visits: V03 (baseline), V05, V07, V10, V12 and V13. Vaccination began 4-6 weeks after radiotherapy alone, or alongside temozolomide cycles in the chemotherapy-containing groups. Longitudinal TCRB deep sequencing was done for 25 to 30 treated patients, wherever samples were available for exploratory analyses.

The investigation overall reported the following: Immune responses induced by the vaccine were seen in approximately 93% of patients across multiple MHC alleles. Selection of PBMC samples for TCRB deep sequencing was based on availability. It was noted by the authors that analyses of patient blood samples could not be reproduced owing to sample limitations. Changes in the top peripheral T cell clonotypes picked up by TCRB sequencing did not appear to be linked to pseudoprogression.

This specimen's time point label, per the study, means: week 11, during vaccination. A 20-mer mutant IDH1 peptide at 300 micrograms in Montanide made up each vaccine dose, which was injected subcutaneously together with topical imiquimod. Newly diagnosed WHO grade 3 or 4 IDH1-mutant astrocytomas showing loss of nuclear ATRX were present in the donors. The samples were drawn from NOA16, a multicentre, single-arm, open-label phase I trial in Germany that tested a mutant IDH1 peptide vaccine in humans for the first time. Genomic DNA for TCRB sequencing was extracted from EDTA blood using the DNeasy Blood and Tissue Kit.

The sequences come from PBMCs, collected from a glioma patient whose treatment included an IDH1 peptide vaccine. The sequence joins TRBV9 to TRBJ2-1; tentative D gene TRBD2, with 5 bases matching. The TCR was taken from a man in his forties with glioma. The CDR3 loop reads CASSVGLAQGNEQFF. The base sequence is TGTGCCAGCAGCGTCGGACTGGCCCAAGGGAATGAGCAGTTCTTC.